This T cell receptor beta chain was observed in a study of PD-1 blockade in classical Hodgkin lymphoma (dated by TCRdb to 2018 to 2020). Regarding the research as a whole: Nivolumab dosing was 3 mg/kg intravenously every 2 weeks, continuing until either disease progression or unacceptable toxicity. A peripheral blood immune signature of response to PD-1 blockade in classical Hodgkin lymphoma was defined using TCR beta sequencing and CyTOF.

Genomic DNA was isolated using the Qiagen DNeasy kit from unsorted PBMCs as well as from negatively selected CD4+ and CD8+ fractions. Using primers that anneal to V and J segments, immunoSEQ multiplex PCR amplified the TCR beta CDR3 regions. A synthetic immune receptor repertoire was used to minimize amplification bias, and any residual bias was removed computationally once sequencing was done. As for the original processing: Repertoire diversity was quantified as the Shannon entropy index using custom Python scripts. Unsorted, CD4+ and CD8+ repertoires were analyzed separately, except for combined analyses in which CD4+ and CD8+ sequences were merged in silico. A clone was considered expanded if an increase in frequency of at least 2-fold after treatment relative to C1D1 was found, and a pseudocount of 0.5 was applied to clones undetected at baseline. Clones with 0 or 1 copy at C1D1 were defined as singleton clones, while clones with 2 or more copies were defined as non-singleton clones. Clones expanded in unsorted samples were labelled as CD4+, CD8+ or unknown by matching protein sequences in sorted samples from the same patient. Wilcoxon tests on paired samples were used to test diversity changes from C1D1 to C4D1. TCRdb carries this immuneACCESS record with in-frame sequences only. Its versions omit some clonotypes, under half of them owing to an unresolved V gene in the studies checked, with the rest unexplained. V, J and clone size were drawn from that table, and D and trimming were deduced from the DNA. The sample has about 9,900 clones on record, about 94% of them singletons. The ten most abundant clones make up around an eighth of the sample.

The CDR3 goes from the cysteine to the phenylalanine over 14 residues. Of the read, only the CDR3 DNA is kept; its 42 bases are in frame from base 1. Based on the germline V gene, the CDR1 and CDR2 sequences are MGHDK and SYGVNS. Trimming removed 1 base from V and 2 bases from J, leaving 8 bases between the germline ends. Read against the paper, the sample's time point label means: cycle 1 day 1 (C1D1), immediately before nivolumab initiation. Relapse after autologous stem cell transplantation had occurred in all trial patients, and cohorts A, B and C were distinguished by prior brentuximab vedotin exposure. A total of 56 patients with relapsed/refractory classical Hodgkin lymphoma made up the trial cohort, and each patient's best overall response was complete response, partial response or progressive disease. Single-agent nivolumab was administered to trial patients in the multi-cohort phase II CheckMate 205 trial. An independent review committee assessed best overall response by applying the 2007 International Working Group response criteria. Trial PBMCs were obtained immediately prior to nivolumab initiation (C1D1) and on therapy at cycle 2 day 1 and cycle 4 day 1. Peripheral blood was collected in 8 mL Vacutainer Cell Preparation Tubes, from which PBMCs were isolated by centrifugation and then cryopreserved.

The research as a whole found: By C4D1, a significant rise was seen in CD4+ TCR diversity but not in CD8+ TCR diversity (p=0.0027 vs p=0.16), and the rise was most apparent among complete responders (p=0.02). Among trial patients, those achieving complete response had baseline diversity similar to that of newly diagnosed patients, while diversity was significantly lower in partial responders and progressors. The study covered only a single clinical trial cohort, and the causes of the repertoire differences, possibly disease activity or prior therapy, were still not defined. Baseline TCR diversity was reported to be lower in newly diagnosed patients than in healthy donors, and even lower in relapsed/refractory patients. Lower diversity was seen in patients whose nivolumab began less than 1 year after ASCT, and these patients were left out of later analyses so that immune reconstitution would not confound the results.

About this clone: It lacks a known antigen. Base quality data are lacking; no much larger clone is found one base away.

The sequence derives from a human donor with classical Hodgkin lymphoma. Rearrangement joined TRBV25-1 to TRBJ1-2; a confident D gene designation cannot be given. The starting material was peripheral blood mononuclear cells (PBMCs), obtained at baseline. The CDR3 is CASSEFEANYGYTF. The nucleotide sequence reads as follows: TGTGCCAGCAGTGAATTTGAAGCAAACTATGGCTACACCTTC.